Reported below is one T cell receptor (beta chain). The antigen it recognizes is unknown. The input lacks base qualities; no much larger clone sits a single base away. This record belongs to a study of cytomegalovirus exposure and HLA in healthy donors (dated 2017 in TCRdb). General notes on the study: In an earlier analysis of some 550 of the donors, about 260 Gb of sequence data and 90 million to 130 million unique TCR beta sequences from 150 million to 200 million T cells were reported. An early release covering some 640 HLA-typed donors comprised about 300 gigabases of sequencing data and 65 million to 100 million unique TCR sequences. Of the 398 genotyped donors, 65% to 90% fell in the genetic ancestry cluster associated with self-reported Caucasian donors. The study was designed to test whether signatures of past pathogen exposure could be identified by cataloging public T cell receptors. The T cell repertoires of roughly 660 subjects were profiled by immunosequencing and related to cytomegalovirus serostatus. Besides the first cohort of 666 subjects, a separate validation cohort made up of over a hundred different subjects was used. To predict cytomegalovirus infection status, the study combined high-throughput TCR immunosequencing, statistical association of individual TCRs with disease status, and machine learning. A later analysis re-analyzed previously published TCR beta repertoires from hundreds of donors and added high-resolution HLA genotyping to study TCR occurrence patterns. Rather than using new phenotypic data, the later analysis identified candidate immune exposures from TCR beta sequences and from how often those sequences occurred across donors. An earlier analysis of roughly 600 of the donors used high-throughput TCR beta sequencing to judge whether each TCR beta V gene segment behaved as functional or pseudogenic. Donor age, sex, ethnicity and CMV serostatus were compiled alongside the repertoire data. A later genetic analysis used genome-wide SNP genotypes for about 65% of the roughly 700 donors, treating that subset as a discovery cohort. Every discovery cohort repertoire had been produced on one sequencing platform. Class I and class II HLA loci were covered by the typing at four-digit resolution. Typing coverage varied by locus: roughly 629-630 donors for A, B, C, DRB1 and DQB1; roughly 520 for DQA1; 606 for DPA1; roughly 450 for DPB1. Several DR-DQ haplotypes were treated as single units for association and clustering because of strong linkage in the cohort. Among some 400 genotyped donors of the cohort, an average of approximately 220,000 unique TCR beta nucleotide sequences was sequenced per donor, of which about 19% were non-productive. What the study reported, not specific to this receptor: In a later genetic analysis, a missense DCLRE1C variant was associated with V-gene and J-gene trimming of TCR beta chains, and the association was replicated in an independent cohort. The presence/absence analyses assumed that sequencing depth was roughly uniform across donors, and that assumption may not be true. In a later analysis, HLA-associated TCR beta chains were found to be more clonally expanded and to have lower generation probabilities than equally common non-associated chains. According to a later genetic analysis, donors in an Asian-associated ancestry cluster had fewer N-insertions in productive TCRs than the approximately 650-donor mean. Across donors, most TCR sequences were observed very rarely, whereas some public TCRs were present in many individuals. Assigning TCR associations to individual alleles was difficult when HLA alleles, especially DR and DQ, strongly co-occurred. A group of highly shared sequence variants was considered likely to be a technical artifact of the sequencing pipeline. Fewer than 20 rarely observed V segments, including chromosome 9 orphons, were excluded from the earlier analysis of approximately 500 of the donors because counts were too low. The classifier was reported to diagnose cytomegalovirus status with high specificity and sensitivity in both the original cohort and the validation cohort. Linkage disequilibrium might explain the correlated functional status among segregating V segments, but an unknown experimental factor could not be excluded. A total of some 180 TCR beta chains were listed by the study as associated with cytomegalovirus. The cohort was sequenced for TCR beta chains only, and without alpha or paired-chain data the features that could be detected were limited. In a later analysis, the rate of TCR association differed among HLA loci, with DRB1 alleles having the most associated TCRs and HLA-C alleles having the fewest. Because HLA typing was unavailable for some donors at each locus, only the typed subset was used in association tests. Immune exposure information for the cohort was limited to CMV serostatus. A later analysis reported that several top co-occurrence clusters appeared linked to parvovirus B19, influenza, CMV and Epstein-Barr virus. In vitro tests confirmed that a few of the cytomegalovirus-associated TCR beta chains recognize cytomegalovirus antigens. According to the authors, the approach could potentially be generalized to other disease states and immunological phenotypes. Most CMV-associated TCR beta chains appeared to be HLA-restricted in a later analysis, and the HLA associations seemed to be driven largely by CMV exposure. A further reported finding was that TCR beta sequences accurately predicted the HLA-A and HLA-B alleles for most subjects in the first cohort. In an earlier analysis of more than 500 of the donors, most TCR beta V segments appeared in productive rearrangements about 90% or about 30% of the time, broadly matching IMGT annotations. Some IMGT-functional V segments, including TRBV6-2 and TRBV6-3, could not be distinguished by the 87-base-pair reads and were therefore excluded. A later analysis associated 16,951 TCR beta sequences with specific HLA alleles at a false discovery rate of 0.05.

Library method: the immunoSEQ multiplex PCR assay. For the multiplex PCR, a mixture combining 60 forward primers for TCR Vbeta segments and 13 reverse primers for TCR Jbeta segments was used. The CDR3 region of rearranged TCR beta genes was amplified from genomic DNA with a multiplex PCR assay. The amplified TCR beta libraries were sequenced on the Illumina HiSeq System as 87-base-pair reads. The original pipeline was this. A later analysis counted tens of millions of unique TCR beta chains across the 666 repertoires, and around 12 million of these chains were shared by at least two donors. To remove PCR and sequencing errors, raw reads were error-corrected and collapsed into unique sequences using a nearest-neighbor algorithm that merged closely related sequences. V, D and J gene segments were assigned by aligning CDR3 sequences to IMGT reference sequences. For a sequence to be retained, a match of at least six nucleotides to both a V gene segment and a J gene segment was required. A rearrangement was called productive if the CDR3 had no stop codons and remained in frame with V and J, and every other rearrangement was called non-productive. Following IMGT convention, CDR3 was defined as the stretch from the second conserved V-encoded cysteine up to the conserved J-encoded phenylalanine. Sequences without an unambiguous match to a single V gene segment were excluded from the earlier analysis of approximately 600 of the donors. In an earlier analysis of approximately 590 of the donors, a V segment was called functional when productive rearrangements were above 56.7%, and segregating when the standard deviation between donors exceeded 5%. A statistical classification framework was built to diagnose cytomegalovirus status from the catalog of TCR beta chain sequences. A later analysis assigned V and J genes by comparing TCR nucleotide sequences with IMGT/GENE-DB human TR gene sequences. Using the TCRdist pipeline, a later analysis assigned CDR3 sequences along with most-parsimonious VDJ recombination scenarios. In a later analysis, each TCR beta chain was defined by its CDR3 amino acid sequence together with its V-gene family, and reads lacking a unique V-gene family were excluded. To address suspected cross-contamination and a sequencing artifact, a later analysis removed 550 to 750 highly shared, low-generation-probability nucleotide sequences. A later analysis calculated a clonal expansion index for each public chain from normalized within-repertoire ranks of inferred template counts. In a later analysis, generation probabilities were computed using a VDJ recombination model fitted to out-of-frame rearrangements, and the results were checked against IGoR. In a later analysis, TCR-TCR, TCR-HLA and TCR-CMV co-occurrence was scored with hypergeometric tests, and a repertoire-size bias correction was applied to TCR pairs. To estimate false discovery rates, a later analysis permuted the HLA or CMV assignments 20 times. In a later analysis, co-occurring TCRs were grouped using DBSCAN, and TCRdist sequence similarity was added for clustering within HLA-allele-positive subsets. For co-occurrence clustering, repertoires with fewer than 30,000 or more than 120,000 public chains were excluded, along with about five repertoires with anomalous nucleotide sharing. Sourced from immuneACCESS, this table was stored by TCRdb with only in-frame sequences that have V and J called. A share of the clones is absent; for the studies checked, an unresolved V gene accounts for under half, and the remainder has no known explanation. V, J and clone size are taken as reported in that table, and D and trimming were inferred from the DNA itself. The sample profile shows about 130,000 clones; around four fifths of them were found once. 5.5% to 6% of the sample rests with the top ten.

CDR1 and CDR2 are drawn from the germline V gene: SNHLY, FYNNEI. Including the terminal cysteine and phenylalanine, the CDR3 comprises 15 residues. CDR3 DNA is the only sequence kept; it has 45 bases, read in frame from the first base. V is trimmed back by 6 bases and J by 4 bases, and the junction contains 6 bases that no gene match accounts for. The cohort comprised several hundred healthy bone marrow donors. All cohort members were sampled while nominally healthy, although unrecorded immune exposures were likely present. The donor tested CMV seropositive, placing the donor among the 310 or so seropositive members of the cohort. Each donor provided a peripheral blood sample, and peripheral blood mononuclear cells were used for TCR beta sequencing. Genomic DNA was extracted from the blood cell samples with the Qiagen DNeasy Blood Extraction Kit.

The rearrangement combines TRBV2 with TRBJ1-2, with 12 middle bases fitting TRBD1. This TCR was sampled from a woman aged 35 to 49 in good health and CMV-seropositive. The sample consisted of PBMCs. The CDR3 has the sequence CASSPGQGARYGYTF. The DNA sequence follows: TGTGCCAGCAGCCCGGGACAGGGGGCTCGCTATGGCTACACCTTC.